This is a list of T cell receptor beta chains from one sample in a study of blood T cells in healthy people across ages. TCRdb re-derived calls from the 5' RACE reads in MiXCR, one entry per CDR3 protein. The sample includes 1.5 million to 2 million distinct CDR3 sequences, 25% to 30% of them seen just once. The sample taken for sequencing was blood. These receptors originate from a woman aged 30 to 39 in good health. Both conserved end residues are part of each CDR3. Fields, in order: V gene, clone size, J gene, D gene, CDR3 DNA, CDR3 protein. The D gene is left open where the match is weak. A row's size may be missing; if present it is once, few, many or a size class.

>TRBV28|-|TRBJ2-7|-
TGTGCCAGCCGACGCGAGGGGGGGCAGTACTTC
CASRREGGQYF
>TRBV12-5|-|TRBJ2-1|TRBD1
TGTGCTAGTGGAGGACAGGGGGCGTGGAATGAGCAGTTCTTC
CASGGQGAWNEQFF
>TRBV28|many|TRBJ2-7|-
TGTGCCAGCAGCTTAAGTGCGAGCTACGAGCAGTACTTC
CASSLSASYEQYF
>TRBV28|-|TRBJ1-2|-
TGTGCCAGCAGTTTACTGGGGGCCAATAACTATGGCTACACCTTC
CASSLLGANNYGYTF
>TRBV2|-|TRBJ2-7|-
TGTGCCAGCGTTCAAGAGGTGAGCTCCTACGAGCAGTACTTC
CASVQEVSSYEQYF
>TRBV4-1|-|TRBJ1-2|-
TGCGCCAGCAGCCAAGAGTATCGGGGCTCTAACTATGGCTACACCTTC
CASSQEYRGSNYGYTF
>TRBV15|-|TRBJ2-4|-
TGTGCCACCAGCAGAGATGGCGGCATTTTAGCCAAAAACATTCAGTACTTC
CATSRDGGILAKNIQYF
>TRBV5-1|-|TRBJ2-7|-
TGCGCCAGCAGCAGAGGACGGGGGGCGACCGACGAGCAGTACTTC
CASSRGRGATDEQYF
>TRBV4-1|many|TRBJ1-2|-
TGCGCCAGCAGCCAAGGTGAGGGACTCAACTATGGCTACACCTTC
CASSQGEGLNYGYTF
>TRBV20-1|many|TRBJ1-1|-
TGCAGCGCCTCACAAGGGGGGAACACTGAAGCTTTCTTT
CSASQGGNTEAFF
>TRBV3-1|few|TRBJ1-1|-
TGTGCCAGCAGCCAAGATCTATCGAACACTGAAGCTTTCTTT
CASSQDLSNTEAFF
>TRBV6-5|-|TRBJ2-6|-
TGTGCCAGCAGTTCTCACCCGGGACGGGGCAAATCTGGGGCCAACGTCCTGACTTTC
CASSSHPGRGKSGANVLTF
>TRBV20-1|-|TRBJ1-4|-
TGCAGTGCCACGGCGGCGCAGGGAGATGGGTTTGATGAAAAACTGTTTTTT
CSATAAQGDGFDEKLFF
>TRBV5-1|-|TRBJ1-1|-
TGCGCCAGCAGCTTCCCGGGCCCGAACACTGAAGCTTTCTTT
CASSFPGPNTEAFF
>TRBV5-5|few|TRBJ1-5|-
TGTGCCAGCAGCCACGCGGAATATAGCAATCAGCCCCAGCATTTT
CASSHAEYSNQPQHF
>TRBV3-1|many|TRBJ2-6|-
TGTGCCAGCAGCCAACCAACTAGATCCTCTGGGGCCAACGTCCTGACTTTC
CASSQPTRSSGANVLTF
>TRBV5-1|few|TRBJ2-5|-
TGCGCCAGCAGCTTGTTTTCGGGGAGGGAGACCCAGTACTTC
CASSLFSGRETQYF
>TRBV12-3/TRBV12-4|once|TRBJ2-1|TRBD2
TGTGCCAGCAGTCGAGCGGGAGGCTCCCCGTTCTTC
CASSRAGGSPFF
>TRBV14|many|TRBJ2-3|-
TGTGCCAGCAGCTCCGCGGGTGGCTACACAGATACGCAGTATTTT
CASSSAGGYTDTQYF
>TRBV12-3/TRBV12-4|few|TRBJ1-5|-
TGTGCCAGCAACCGGGGGGCGGGTAGCAATCAGCCCCAGCATTTT
CASNRGAGSNQPQHF
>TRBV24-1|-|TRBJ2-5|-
TGTGCCACCAGTGATCTAAAGACCCAGTACTTC
CATSDLKTQYF
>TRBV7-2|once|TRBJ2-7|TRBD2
TGTGCCAGCAGCTCTCTACTAGCGGGGTCCTACGAGCAGTACTTC
CASSSLLAGSYEQYF
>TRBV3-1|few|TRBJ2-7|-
TGTGCCAGCAGCCAAGCCCGAGGGGGAAACGAGCAGTACTTC
CASSQARGGNEQYF
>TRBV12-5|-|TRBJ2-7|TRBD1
TGTGCTAGTGGTTTGCAACTCGGGACAGCCCTCCTCGGCGGCTACTTC
CASGLQLGTALLGGYF
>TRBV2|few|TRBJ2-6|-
TGTGCCAGCAGTGAATCTGGTAAACCGGGAGCTGGGGCCAACGTCCTGACTTTC
CASSESGKPGAGANVLTF
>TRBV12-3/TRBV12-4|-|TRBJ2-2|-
TGTGCCAGCAGTTCCGACAGGAACACCGGGGAGCTGTTTTTT
CASSSDRNTGELFF
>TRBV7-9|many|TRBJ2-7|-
TGTGCCAGCAGTGTACAGGGCCCCGAGCAGTACTTC
CASSVQGPEQYF
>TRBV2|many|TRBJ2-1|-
TGTGCCAGCAGTGATGCTAGGGGGAACTACAATGAGCAGTTCTTC
CASSDARGNYNEQFF
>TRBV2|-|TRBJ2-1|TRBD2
TGTGCCAGCAGTGAGTCCGGACTAGCAGTCAATGAGCAGTTCTTC
CASSESGLAVNEQFF
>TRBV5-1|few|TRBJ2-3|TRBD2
TGCGCCAGCAGCTTGCGGGGAGCGGGGGACCAAGCGGCTACGCAGTATTTT
CASSLRGAGDQAATQYF
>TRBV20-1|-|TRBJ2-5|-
TGCAGTGCTAGAGAGAACGGGGGGACCCAGTACTTC
CSARENGGTQYF
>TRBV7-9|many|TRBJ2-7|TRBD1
TGTGCCAGCAGCTTAGTGGGGGACAGAACCTACGAGCAGTACTTC
CASSLVGDRTYEQYF
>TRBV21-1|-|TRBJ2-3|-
TGTGCCAACAGGACTAGCGGGAGGGGGTCAGATACGCAGTATTTT
CANRTSGRGSDTQYF
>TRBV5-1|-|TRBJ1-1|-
TGCGCCAGCAAGTGGGGGGGGCGGAACACTGAAGCTTTCTTT
CASKWGGRNTEAFF
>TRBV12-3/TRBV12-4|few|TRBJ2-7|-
TGTGCCAGCAGTTTAGCCGGGATGTCCTACGAGCAGTACTTC
CASSLAGMSYEQYF
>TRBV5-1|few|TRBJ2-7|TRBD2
TGCGCCAGCGGGGGAGGGGACCTCTACGAGCAGTACTTC
CASGGGDLYEQYF
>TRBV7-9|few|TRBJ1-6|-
TGTGCCAGCAGCGAACAGGGTTTTGGTAATTCACCCCTCCACTTT
CASSEQGFGNSPLHF
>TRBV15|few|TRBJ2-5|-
TGTGCCACCAGCAGAGATGCGTACCCGGGGACCAGGGAGACCCAGTACTTC
CATSRDAYPGTRETQYF
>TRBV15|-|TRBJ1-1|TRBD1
TGTGCCACGCAGGGGGCGAGGGTCTCTGAAGCTTTCTTT
CATQGARVSEAFF
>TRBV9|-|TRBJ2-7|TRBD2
TGTGCCAGCAGCCCCCACAGTAGCGGGAGCTCCTACGAGCAGTACTTC
CASSPHSSGSSYEQYF
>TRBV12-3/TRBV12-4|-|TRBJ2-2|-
TGTGCCAGCAGTTTCGCAGGAAATGGCGGGGAGCTGTTTTTT
CASSFAGNGGELFF
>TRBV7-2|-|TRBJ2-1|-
TGTGCCAGCAGCTTAGGCTGGGGGCCATACAATGAGCAGTTCTTC
CASSLGWGPYNEQFF
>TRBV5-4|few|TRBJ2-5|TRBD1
TGTGCCAGCAGCAGGGACAGGGGAAGCGAAGAGACCCAGTACTTC
CASSRDRGSEETQYF
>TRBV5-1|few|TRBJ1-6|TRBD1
TGCGCCAGCAGCTTGACCCGGACAGGGGTCAATTCACCCCTCCACTTT
CASSLTRTGVNSPLHF
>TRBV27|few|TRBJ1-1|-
TGTGCCAGCAGTTTAGGGGTGCTGGGTAGCACTGAAGCTTTCTTT
CASSLGVLGSTEAFF
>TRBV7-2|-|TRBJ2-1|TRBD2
TGTGCCAGCAGCTTTGGGACTAGCAGTATTACGGAGCAGTTCTTC
CASSFGTSSITEQFF
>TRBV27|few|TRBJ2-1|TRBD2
TGTGCCAGCAGTTTACGTCGGGAGGGCCGCGATGAGCAGTTCTTC
CASSLRREGRDEQFF
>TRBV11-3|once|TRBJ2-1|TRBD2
TGTGCCAGCAGCCAGGGACTAGGGGGCTACAATGAGCAGTTCTTC
CASSQGLGGYNEQFF
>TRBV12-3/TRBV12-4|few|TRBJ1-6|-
TGTGCCAGCAGCCCCGGGCCGTCCTATAATTCACCCCTCCACTTT
CASSPGPSYNSPLHF
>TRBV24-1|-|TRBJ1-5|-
TGTGCCACCAGTGATTTGCCCGACCCCAGGGTTTCTCAGCCCCAGCATTTT
CATSDLPDPRVSQPQHF
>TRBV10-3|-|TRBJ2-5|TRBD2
TGTGCCATCAGAACTAGCGGGGAAGAGACCCAGTACTTC
CAIRTSGEETQYF
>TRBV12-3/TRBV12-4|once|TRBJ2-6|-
TGTGCCAGCAGGGGGAGAGGGGACCCCTCTGGGGCCAACGTCCTGACTTTC
CASRGRGDPSGANVLTF
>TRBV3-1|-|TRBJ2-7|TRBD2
TGTGCCAGCAGCCCCAGGACTAGCTACAATGAGCAGTACTTC
CASSPRTSYNEQYF
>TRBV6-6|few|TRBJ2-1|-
TGTGCCAGCGCTAGGACTGACGAGCAGTTCTTC
CASARTDEQFF